This is a list of T cell receptor beta chains from one sample in a study of technical replicates of blood from four donors. Profiling relied on immunoSEQ multiplex PCR, and the TCRdb table lists in-frame clones only, not all of them. The data show about 73,000 clones, with 93% seen just once and about 0.26% held by the top ten. Sequenced input: T cells isolated from PBMCs. The receptors come from a human donor in good health. Both conserved end residues are part of each CDR3. A D gene is named only where the DNA matches it firmly. Clone size appears in some rows only: once, few, many, or a class for an expanded clone.

>TRBJ2-7|NA|NA|TRBV6-5
CASSLTRLYEQYF
TGTGCCAGCAGTTTGACTAGACTCTACGAGCAGTACTTC
>TRBJ2-7|NA|once|TRBV7-9
CASSLDFRSDEQYF
TGTGCCAGCAGCTTAGATTTCCGCAGCGACGAGCAGTACTTC
>TRBJ2-7|NA|NA|TRBV11-3
CASSLDPQYEQYF
TGTGCCAGCAGCTTAGATCCACAGTACGAGCAGTACTTC
>TRBJ2-7|NA|NA|TRBV28
CASSWGGHPSYEQYF
TGTGCCAGCAGTTGGGGGGGCCACCCCTCCTACGAGCAGTACTTC
>TRBJ1-1|NA|NA|TRBV28
CASISAGARLDAEAFF
TGTGCCAGCATCTCGGCGGGGGCAAGGTTGGATGCTGAAGCTTTCTTT
>TRBJ2-5|TRBD2|NA|TRBV15
CATSRGRASGSMREETQYF
TGTGCCACCAGCAGAGGTCGGGCTAGCGGGAGTATGCGGGAAGAGACCCAGTACTTC
>TRBJ2-3|NA|NA|TRBV7-9
CASSLIIPDTQYF
TGTGCCAGCAGCTTAATAATTCCAGATACGCAGTATTTT
>TRBJ2-3|NA|NA|TRBV11-2
CASSPPGGGRTDTQYF
TGTGCCAGCAGCCCGCCCGGGGGAGGTCGAACAGATACGCAGTATTTT
>TRBJ1-3|NA|NA|TRBV9
CASSDPNSGGNTIYF
TGTGCCAGCAGCGACCCTAACAGTGGTGGAAACACCATATATTTT
>TRBJ2-1|NA|NA|TRBV20-1
CSARSEEEFF
TGCAGTGCTAGGAGCGAAGAGGAGTTCTTC
>TRBJ2-1|TRBD2|NA|TRBV28
CASSVLAGLSYNEQFF
TGTGCCAGCAGTGTTCTAGCGGGCCTCTCCTACAATGAGCAGTTCTTC
>TRBJ1-1|TRBD1|NA|TRBV10-1
CASSSQGAMNTEAFF
TGCGCCAGCAGTTCCCAGGGGGCGATGAACACTGAAGCTTTCTTT
>TRBJ2-3|NA|NA|TRBV6-5
CASRSELGTDTQYF
TGTGCCAGCAGATCGGAACTCGGGACAGATACGCAGTATTTT
>TRBJ2-7|NA|once|TRBV11-2
CASSLIDEQYF
TGTGCCAGCAGCTTAATCGACGAGCAGTACTTC
>TRBJ2-7|TRBD2|NA|TRBV6-1
CASSEVRAGGRRHYEQYF
TGTGCCAGCAGTGAAGTGAGGGCGGGGGGGCGGAGACATTACGAGCAGTACTTC
>TRBJ2-1|NA|NA|TRBV5-6
CASRRGLASSYNEQFF
TGTGCCAGCAGACGCGGCCTAGCGAGCTCCTACAATGAGCAGTTCTTC
>TRBJ1-1|NA|NA|TRBV2
CASSDRNTEAFF
TGTGCCAGCAGTGACAGGAACACTGAAGCTTTCTTT
>TRBJ2-4|NA|NA|TRBV7-8
CASSPSRRAAQIAKNIQYF
TGTGCCAGCAGCCCTAGTCGGAGGGCGGCCCAAATAGCCAAAAACATTCAGTACTTC
>TRBJ1-2|NA|NA|TRBV5-4
CASSRRTVTNYGYTF
TGTGCCAGCAGCCGTCGGACAGTAACTAACTATGGCTACACCTTC
>TRBJ2-7|TRBD1|NA|TRBV5-6
CASSRWTGGEQYF
TGTGCCAGCAGCCGTTGGACAGGTGGCGAGCAGTACTTC